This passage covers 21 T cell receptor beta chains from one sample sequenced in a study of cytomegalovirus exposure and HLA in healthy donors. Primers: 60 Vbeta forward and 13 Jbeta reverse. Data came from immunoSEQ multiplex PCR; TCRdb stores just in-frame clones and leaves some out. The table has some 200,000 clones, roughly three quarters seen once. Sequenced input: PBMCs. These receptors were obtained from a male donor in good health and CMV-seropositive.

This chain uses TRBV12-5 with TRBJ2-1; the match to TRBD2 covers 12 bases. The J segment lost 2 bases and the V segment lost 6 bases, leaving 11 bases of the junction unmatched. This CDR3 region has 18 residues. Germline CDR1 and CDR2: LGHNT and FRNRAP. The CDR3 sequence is CASGLGLLAGGTYNEQFF. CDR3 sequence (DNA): TGTGCTAGTGGCCTCGGTCTACTAGCGGGGGGCACCTACAATGAGCAGTTCTTC.

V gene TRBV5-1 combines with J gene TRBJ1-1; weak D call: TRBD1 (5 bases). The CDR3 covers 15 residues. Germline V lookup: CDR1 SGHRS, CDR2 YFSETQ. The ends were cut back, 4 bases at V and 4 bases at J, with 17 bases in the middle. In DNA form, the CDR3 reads TGCGCCAGCAGCACAGGCCGCACGGGGGGCACTGAAGCTTTCTTT. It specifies CASSTGRTGGTEAFF.

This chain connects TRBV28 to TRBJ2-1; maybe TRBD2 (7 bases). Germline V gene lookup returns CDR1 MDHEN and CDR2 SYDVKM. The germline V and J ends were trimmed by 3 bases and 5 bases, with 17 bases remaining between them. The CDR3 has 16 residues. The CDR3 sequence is CASSFRGKGGNNEQFF. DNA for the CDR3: TGTGCCAGCAGTTTTAGGGGAAAGGGGGGGAACAATGAGCAGTTCTTC.

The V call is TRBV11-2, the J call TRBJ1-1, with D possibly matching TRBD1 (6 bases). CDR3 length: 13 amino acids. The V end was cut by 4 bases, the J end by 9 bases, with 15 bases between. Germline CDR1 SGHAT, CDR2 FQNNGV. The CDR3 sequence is CASSSTPQGKAFF. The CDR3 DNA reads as TGTGCCAGCAGCTCCACCCCCCAGGGGAAAGCTTTCTTT.

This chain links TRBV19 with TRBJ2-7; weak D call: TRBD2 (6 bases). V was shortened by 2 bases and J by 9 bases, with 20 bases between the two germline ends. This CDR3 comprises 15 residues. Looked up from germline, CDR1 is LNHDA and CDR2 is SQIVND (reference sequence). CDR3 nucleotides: TGTGCCAGTAGTATATCGGGGGAGATCCGCACAGCGCAGTACTTC. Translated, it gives CASSISGEIRTAQYF.

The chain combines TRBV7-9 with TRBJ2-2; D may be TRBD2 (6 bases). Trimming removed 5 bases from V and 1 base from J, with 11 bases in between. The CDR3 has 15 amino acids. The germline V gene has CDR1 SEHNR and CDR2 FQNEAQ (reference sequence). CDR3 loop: CASSPRRENTGELFF. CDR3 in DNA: TGTGCCAGCAGCCCTAGGCGGGAGAACACCGGGGAGCTGTTTTTT.

The CDR3: CASSLTLAGSETQYF. The CDR3 DNA reads TGTGCCAGCAGCTTAACCCTAGCGGGAAGTGAGACCCAGTACTTC. The genes are TRBV7-9 and TRBJ2-5; 9 nucleotides align to TRBD2. J was trimmed by 5 bases and V by 2 bases; bases with no gene match: 6. The CDR3 runs to 15 residues. Germline V CDR1 and CDR2: SEHNR, FQNEAQ (reference sequence).

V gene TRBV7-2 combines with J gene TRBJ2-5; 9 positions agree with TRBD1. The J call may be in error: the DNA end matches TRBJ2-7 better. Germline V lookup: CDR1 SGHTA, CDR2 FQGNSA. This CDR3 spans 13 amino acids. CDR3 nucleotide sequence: TGTGCCAGCTCCGGGACAGGGATATACGAGCAGTACTTC. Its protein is CASSGTGIYEQYF.

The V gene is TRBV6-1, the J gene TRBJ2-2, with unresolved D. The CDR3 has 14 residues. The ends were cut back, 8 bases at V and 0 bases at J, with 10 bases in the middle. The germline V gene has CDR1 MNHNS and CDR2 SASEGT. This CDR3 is CASVRLANTGELFF. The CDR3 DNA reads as TGTGCCAGCGTACGACTCGCGAACACCGGGGAGCTGTTTTTT.

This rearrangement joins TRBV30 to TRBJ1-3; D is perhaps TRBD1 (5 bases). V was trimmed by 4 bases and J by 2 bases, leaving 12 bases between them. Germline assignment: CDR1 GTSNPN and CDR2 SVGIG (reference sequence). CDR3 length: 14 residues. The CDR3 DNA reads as TGTGCCTGGACCCGCGACAGAACTGGAAACACCATATATTTT. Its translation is CAWTRDRTGNTIYF.

The CDR3 DNA reads as TGTGCCAGTAGCGCACTCCACTACAATGAGCAGTTCTTC. The encoded protein is CASSALHYNEQFF. The genes are TRBV19 and TRBJ2-1; D unresolved. CDR3 length: 13 amino acids. The V gene's germline CDR1 is LNHDA and CDR2 SQIVND (reference sequence). V was clipped by 6 bases and J by 3 bases, with 9 bases between them.

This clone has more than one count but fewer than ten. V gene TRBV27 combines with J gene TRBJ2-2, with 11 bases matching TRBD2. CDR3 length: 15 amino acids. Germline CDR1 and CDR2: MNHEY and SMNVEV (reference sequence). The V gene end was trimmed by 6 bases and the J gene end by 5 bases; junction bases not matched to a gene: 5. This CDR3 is CASRVAGGQTGELFF. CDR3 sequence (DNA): TGTGCCAGCAGGGTAGCGGGGGGGCAGACCGGGGAGCTGTTTTTT.

The CDR3 spells CASSNKWELSVNEQFF. The CDR3 coding sequence is TGTGCCAGCAGCAATAAGTGGGAGCTCTCCGTGAATGAGCAGTTCTTC. V gene TRBV21-1 combines with J gene TRBJ2-1; TRBD2, as called in the table, went unchecked against the DNA. TRBV21-1 is an annotated pseudogene. The CDR3 contains 16 residues.

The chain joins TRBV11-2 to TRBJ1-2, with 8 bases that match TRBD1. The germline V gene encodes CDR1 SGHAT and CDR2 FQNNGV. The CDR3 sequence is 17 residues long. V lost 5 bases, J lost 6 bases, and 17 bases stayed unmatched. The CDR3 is CASSISPGQVMDHGYTF. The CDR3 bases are TGTGCCAGCAGCATTAGCCCGGGACAGGTTATGGATCATGGCTACACCTTC.

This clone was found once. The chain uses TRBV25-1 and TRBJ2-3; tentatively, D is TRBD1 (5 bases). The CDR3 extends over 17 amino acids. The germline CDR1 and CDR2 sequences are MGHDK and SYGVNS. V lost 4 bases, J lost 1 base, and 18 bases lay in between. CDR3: CASSAPYGQGGTDTQYF. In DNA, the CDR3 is TGTGCCAGCAGTGCCCCATACGGGCAGGGCGGCACAGATACGCAGTATTTT.

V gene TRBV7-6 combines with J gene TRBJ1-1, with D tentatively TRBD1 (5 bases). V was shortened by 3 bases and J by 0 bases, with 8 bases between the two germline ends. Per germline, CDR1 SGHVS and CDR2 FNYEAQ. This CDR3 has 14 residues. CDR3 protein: CASSLDTLNTEAFF. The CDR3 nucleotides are TGTGCCAGCAGCTTGGACACTTTGAACACTGAAGCTTTCTTT.

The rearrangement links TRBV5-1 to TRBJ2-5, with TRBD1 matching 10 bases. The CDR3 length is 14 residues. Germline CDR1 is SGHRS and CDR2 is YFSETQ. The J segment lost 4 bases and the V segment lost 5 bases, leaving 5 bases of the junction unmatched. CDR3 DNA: TGCGCCAGCAGGCCGGGACAGGGGAGAGAGACCCAGTACTTC. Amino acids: CASRPGQGRETQYF.

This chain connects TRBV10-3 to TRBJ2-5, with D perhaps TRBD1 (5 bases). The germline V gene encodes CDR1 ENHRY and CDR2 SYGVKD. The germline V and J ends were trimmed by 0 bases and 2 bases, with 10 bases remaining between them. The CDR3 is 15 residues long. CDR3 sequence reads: CAISESTGTQETQYF. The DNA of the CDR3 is TGTGCCATCAGTGAGTCTACAGGTACTCAAGAGACCCAGTACTTC.

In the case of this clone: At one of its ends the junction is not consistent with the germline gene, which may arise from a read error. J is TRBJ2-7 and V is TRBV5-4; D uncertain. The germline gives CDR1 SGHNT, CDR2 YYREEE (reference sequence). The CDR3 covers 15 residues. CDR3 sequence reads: CASSQSSGSPYEQYF. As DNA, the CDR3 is TGCGCCAGCAGCCAGAGCTCCGGGTCCCCTTACGAGCAGTACTTC.

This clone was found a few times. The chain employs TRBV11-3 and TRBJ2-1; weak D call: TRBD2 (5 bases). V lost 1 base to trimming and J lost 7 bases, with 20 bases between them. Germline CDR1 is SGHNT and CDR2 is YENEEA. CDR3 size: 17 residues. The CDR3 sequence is CASSLGYGGVIENEQFF. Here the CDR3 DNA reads TGTGCCAGCAGCTTAGGGTACGGAGGTGTAATTGAGAATGAGCAGTTCTTC.

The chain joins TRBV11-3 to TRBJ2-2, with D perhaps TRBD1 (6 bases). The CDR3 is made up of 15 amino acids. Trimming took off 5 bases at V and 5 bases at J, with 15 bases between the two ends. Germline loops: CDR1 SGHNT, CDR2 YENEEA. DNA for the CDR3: TGTGCCAGCAGCCTTCTTGGAAGGGGGACCGGGGAGCTGTTTTTT. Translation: CASSLLGRGTGELFF.